The 16 T cell receptor beta chains given below trace back to one sample, sequenced in a study of blood T cell repertoires in COVID-19. TCRdb's copy holds only in-frame clones and misses some; the assay was immunoSEQ multiplex PCR. The table includes under 250,000 clones, around 84% detected once. The material sequenced was peripheral blood. The receptors derive from a man aged 50-60 years who had recovered from COVID-19.

The chain carries TRBV15 and TRBJ2-7; maybe TRBD1 (5 bases). V was cut by 6 bases and J by 3 bases, with 6 bases left in between. Germline V gene data show CDR1 as LNHNV and CDR2 as YYDKDF (reference sequence). The CDR3 is made up of 11 amino acids. In nucleotides, the CDR3 is TGTGCCACCAGAGACAGCTACGAGCAGTACTTC. This codes for CATRDSYEQYF.

This clone was seen just once. The rearrangement joins TRBV3-1 (or the pseudogene TRBV3-2) to TRBJ2-1; 13 bases are a match to TRBD2. Looked up from germline, CDR1 is LGHDT and CDR2 is YNNKEL (reference sequence). The J segment lost 9 bases and the V segment lost 5 bases, leaving 10 bases of the junction unmatched. The CDR3 runs to 16 residues. CDR3 sequence: CASSLEGLAGFSEQFF. The DNA of the CDR3 is TGTGCCAGCAGCTTGGAGGGACTAGCGGGATTTAGTGAGCAGTTCTTC.

The CDR3 sequence is CASSSRGPGQGSQKLFF. DNA for the CDR3: TGTGCCAGCAGTTCGAGGGGGCCGGGACAGGGGTCTCAAAAACTGTTTTTT. The genes are TRBV7-8 and TRBJ1-4, with TRBD1 identical over 10 bases. Per the germline V gene, CDR1 is SGHVS and CDR2 is FQNEAQ. J gave up 9 bases and V 6 bases, and 16 bases lay outside the gene matches. CDR3 size: 17 residues.

The chain recombines TRBV5-8 with TRBJ1-5; 7 nucleotides match TRBD1. Trimming took 4 bases from V and 4 from J; bases not matched to a gene: 5. CDR1 is SGHTS and CDR2 is YDEGEE in the germline V gene. The length of the CDR3 is 14 residues. CDR3 coding DNA: TGTGCCAGCAGCCAGGGACAGCTAAATCAGCCCCAGCATTTT. It specifies CASSQGQLNQPQHF.

The chain joins TRBV5-4 to TRBJ2-7; D may be TRBD2 (6 bases). The CDR3 is 16 amino acids. The V and J ends lost 4 bases and 7 bases respectively, with 24 bases between them. Germline CDR1 and CDR2: SGHNT and YYREEE (reference sequence). CDR3 nucleotide sequence: TGTGCCAGCAGCGCGCGGTTGGGGGGATCACTACGTGAGCAGTACTTC. Translation: CASSARLGGSLREQYF.

This clone occurred a few times. This chain links TRBV4-2 with TRBJ1-4; D uncertain. Germline V gene data show CDR1 as LGHNA and CDR2 as YNFKEQ. The CDR3 runs 13 residues. V was shortened by 1 base and J by 8 bases, with 8 bases between the two germline ends. The CDR3 DNA follows: TGTGCCAGCAGCCAAGTACGGTCAGAAAAACTGTTTTTT. Translating it yields CASSQVRSEKLFF.

The rearrangement links TRBV28 to TRBJ2-5; D is unclear. The V and J ends lost 7 bases and 5 bases respectively, with 17 bases between them. The germline V gene encodes CDR1 MDHEN and CDR2 SYDVKM. CDR3 length: 14 residues. CDR3 nucleotide sequence: TGTGCCAGCATGAAAGGAGACCGTCGGGAGACCCAGTACTTC. Its protein is CASMKGDRRETQYF.

The chain joins TRBV6-5 to TRBJ1-2; D is perhaps TRBD1 (5 bases). V was clipped by 0 bases and J by 8 bases, with 16 bases between them. CDR3 length: 15 residues. Germline V gene sequence: CDR1 MNHEY, CDR2 SVGAGI. The CDR3 loop is CASSYSTQGLGGYTF. Here the CDR3 DNA reads TGTGCCAGCAGTTACTCGACGCAGGGATTAGGAGGCTACACCTTC.

This clone appeared a single time. The chain joins TRBV28 to TRBJ2-1, with 9 bases fitting TRBD2. The CDR3 extends over 15 amino acids. Per the germline V gene, CDR1 is MDHEN and CDR2 is SYDVKM. The J segment lost 6 bases and the V segment lost 5 bases, leaving 8 bases of the junction unmatched. The CDR3 loop is CASSLQAGGVNEQFF. The CDR3 coding sequence is TGTGCCAGCAGTCTGCAAGCGGGAGGCGTCAATGAGCAGTTCTTC.

The chain joins TRBV5-1 to TRBJ2-3, with D hard to call. Germline-derived CDR1 and CDR2 are SGHRS and YFSETQ. V lost 4 bases to trimming and J lost 6 bases, with 15 bases between them. This CDR3 has 14 residues. CDR3 protein: CASSPSDSADTQYF. CDR3 sequence (DNA): TGCGCCAGCAGCCCATCAGACTCGGCGGATACGCAGTATTTT.

The chain is built from TRBV5-1 and TRBJ2-5, with D unresolved. The CDR3 has 15 amino acids. Trimming cost V 4 bases and J 2 bases, with 15 bases left between them. Germline lookup yields CDR1 SGHRS and CDR2 YFSETQ. The CDR3, as DNA: TGCGCCAGCAGCGTTGCGCCGTCCTCTCAAGAGACCCAGTACTTC. It encodes CASSVAPSSQETQYF.

This rearrangement joins TRBV18 to TRBJ1-2; 7 bases fit TRBD1. J was trimmed by 0 bases and V by 4 bases; bases with no gene match: 5. This CDR3 is built from 15 residues. The germline V gene encodes CDR1 KGHSH and CDR2 LQKENI. The CDR3 DNA reads as TGTGCCAGCTCACGAGACAGGGAGTCTAACTATGGCTACACCTTC. Amino acids: CASSRDRESNYGYTF. Based on the CDR3 plus reference TRBV18 and TRBJ1-2, the full variable domain is NAGVMQNPRHLVRRRGQEARLRCSPMKGHSHVYWYRQLPEEGLKFMVYLQKENIIDESGMPKERFSAEFPKEGPSILRIQQVVRGDSAAYFCASSRDRESNYGYTFGSGTRLTVV.

V gene TRBV27 combines with J gene TRBJ2-7, with TRBD1 matching 7 bases. The V gene end was trimmed by 6 bases and the J gene end by 4 bases; junction bases not matched to a gene: 3. The CDR3 is 12 amino acids. Germline V gives CDR1 MNHEY, CDR2 SMNVEV (reference sequence). The CDR3 region is CASRQGLYEQYF. CDR3 nucleotide sequence: TGTGCCAGCAGACAGGGGTTGTACGAGCAGTACTTC.

V and J are TRBV5-1 and TRBJ2-4; 7 bases line up with TRBD2. This CDR3 has 16 amino acids. J gave up 6 bases and V 5 bases, and 14 bases lay outside the gene matches. Germline CDR1 is SGHRS and CDR2 is YFSETQ. The CDR3 DNA reads TGCGCCAGCAGGCAAACTGGGGAGGGAAGGTTAAACATTCAGTACTTC. Protein sequence: CASRQTGEGRLNIQYF.

V gene TRBV10-1 combines with J gene TRBJ2-5, with 9 bases lining up with TRBD2. The CDR3 extends over 13 amino acids. Losses at the gene ends were 6 bases for V and 5 bases for J; bases not matched to a gene: 4. From germline, CDR1 is WNHNN and CDR2 SYGVQD (reference sequence). The CDR3 here is CASSLAGGETQYF. The CDR3 DNA is TGCGCCAGCAGCTTGGCGGGAGGGGAGACCCAGTACTTC.

V and J are TRBV19 and TRBJ1-2; 8 bases are a match to TRBD1. The CDR3 sequence is 12 residues long. The germline V gene encodes CDR1 LNHDA and CDR2 SQIVND (reference sequence). Trimming at V came to 8 bases and at J to 7 bases, leaving 6 bases not matched to a gene. DNA of the CDR3: TGTGCCAGTTACGGACAGGGAGGTGGCTACACCTTC. This translates into CASYGQGGGYTF.